The 18 T cell receptor beta chains given below trace back to one sample, sequenced in a study of identical twins. TCRdb reanalysed the 5' RACE reads using MiXCR and keeps one entry per CDR3 protein. The sample lists just over 450,000 distinct CDR3 sequences, 12% to 15% occurring once. This same sample was also part of a study on yellow fever vaccine responses in identical twins.

Sequences were obtained from CD4+ T cells sorted from blood. These receptor sequences come from a woman aged 18-29 years in good health.

J is TRBJ1-5 and V is TRBV12-3 or TRBV12-4; TRBD1 agrees at 9 bases. The CDR3 has 13 amino acids. With V trimmed by 6 bases and J by 8 bases, 5 bases remained unmatched. Here the CDR3 DNA reads TGTGCCAGCAGGCCCGACAGGGGGGAGCCCCAGCATTTT. Translation gives CASRPDRGEPQHF.

The chain employs TRBV29-1 and TRBJ2-2; D call uncertain. From germline, CDR1 is SQVTM and CDR2 ANQGSEA. V lost 5 bases and J lost 3, with 13 bases in between. This CDR3 spans 14 amino acids. The CDR3 bases are TGCAGCGTTATGAAAAGATGGGACACCGGGGAGCTGTTTTTT. Translated, it gives CSVMKRWDTGELFF.

The V gene is TRBV10-2, the J gene TRBJ2-7; D remains ambiguous. The germline V gene encodes CDR1 WSHSY and CDR2 SAAADI. There are 13 residues in the CDR3. The V end was cut by 7 bases, the J end by 0 bases, with 10 bases between. The CDR3 sequence is CASIKGYSYEQYF. For the CDR3, the DNA is TGCGCCAGCATCAAGGGCTACTCCTACGAGCAGTACTTC.

This clonotype was detected only a few times. The rearrangement uses TRBV12-3 or TRBV12-4 and TRBJ2-3; D is uncertain. Trimming stripped 6 bases from V and 10 bases from J, with 14 bases between. This CDR3 region has 12 residues. This CDR3 is CASSPSPSAQYF. The DNA for the CDR3 is TGTGCCAGCAGCCCCTCTCCCTCCGCGCAGTATTTT.

The V call is TRBV20-1, the J call TRBJ1-1, with no clear D. The germline V gene encodes CDR1 DFQATT and CDR2 SNEGSKA (reference sequence). The V and J ends lost 2 bases and 0 bases respectively, with 10 bases between them. This CDR3 comprises 14 residues. The CDR3 DNA follows: TGCAGTGCTAGATCTCAAAGAATGAACACTGAAGCTTTCTTT. Its translation is CSARSQRMNTEAFF.

The table lists this clonotype with many counts. The chain joins TRBV5-1 to TRBJ2-5; TRBD2 matches 10 bases. The CDR3 totals 15 residues. Germline assignment: CDR1 SGHRS and CDR2 YFSETQ. V shed 4 bases, J shed 6 bases, and the junction held 9 bases outside the gene matches. CDR3 coding DNA: TGCGCCAGCAGCCTGGACGCTAGCGGGAGAAAGACCCAGTACTTC. Translating it yields CASSLDASGRKTQYF.

The chain combines TRBV11-2 with TRBJ2-3, with 8 nucleotides matching TRBD1. After removal of 6 bases from V and 5 bases from J, the junction contained 4 bases not matched to a gene. Germline CDR1 SGHAT, CDR2 FQNNGV. The CDR3 contains 13 residues. The CDR3 sequence: CASRNTGGDTQYF. The CDR3 coding sequence is TGTGCCAGCAGAAATACAGGGGGAGATACGCAGTATTTT.

The V gene is TRBV7-3, the J gene TRBJ2-1; a weak D match, TRBD1 (5 bases). The CDR3 sequence is 15 residues long. The V gene's germline CDR1 is SGHTA and CDR2 FQGTGA. V lost 5 bases to trimming and J lost 0 bases, with 11 bases between them. The CDR3 sequence: CASSVQVSSYNEQFF. The DNA of the CDR3 is TGTGCCAGCAGCGTACAGGTTAGCTCCTACAATGAGCAGTTCTTC.

The V and J genes are TRBV6-5 and TRBJ1-4; TRBD1 is a possible D gene (6 bases). Trimming took off 4 bases at V and 8 bases at J, with 14 bases between the two ends. The CDR3 length is 14 residues. Germline CDR1 MNHEY, CDR2 SVGAGI. The CDR3 protein is CASSSQDSFEKLFF. As DNA, the CDR3 is TGTGCCAGCAGTTCCCAGGACAGTTTCGAAAAACTGTTTTTT.

The rearrangement uses TRBV9 and TRBJ2-3; TRBD1 might be the D (6 bases). V was shortened by 0 bases and J by 4 bases, with 12 bases between the two germline ends. The CDR3 loop spans 15 amino acids. CDR1 is SGDLS, CDR2 YYNGEE, per germline. The CDR3 reads CASSVALPGADTQYF. The CDR3 coding sequence is TGTGCCAGCAGCGTAGCTCTTCCAGGGGCAGATACGCAGTATTTT.

The V call is TRBV7-2, the J call TRBJ2-1; 11 nucleotides match TRBD1. The CDR3 consists of 14 residues. Per germline, CDR1 SGHTA and CDR2 FQGNSA. Germline trimming cut 5 bases from V and 6 bases from J; bases unmatched to any gene: 3. CDR3 bases: TGTGCCAGCAGCCGGGACAGGGGGACCAATGAGCAGTTCTTC. Translated: CASSRDRGTNEQFF.

This clonotype came up a few times. The chain links TRBV12-3 or TRBV12-4 to TRBJ1-2; 7 nucleotides line up with TRBD1. V trimming: 5 bases; J trimming: 3 bases; junction bases outside the gene matches: 15. This CDR3 has 17 amino acids. The chain's CDR3 is CASSVHLIGGSDYGYTF. The CDR3 DNA follows: TGTGCCAGCAGTGTTCATCTCATAGGGGGCAGCGACTATGGCTACACCTTC.

This clonotype has a single count. Here the CDR3 DNA reads TGTGCAAGTCGCTTAAGGTTGTACAGAGACTTAACGACAACTAATGAAAAACTGTTTTTT. This gives the protein CASRLRLYRDLTTTNEKLFF. The genes are TRBV12-2 and TRBJ1-4. TRBV12-2 is annotated as a pseudogene. The CDR3 has 20 amino acids.

The chain employs TRBV20-1 and TRBJ2-7; TRBD1 might be the D (6 bases). V was trimmed by 3 bases and J by 3 bases, leaving 15 bases between them. Looked up from germline, CDR1 is DFQATT and CDR2 is SNEGSKA (reference sequence). The CDR3 is 14 amino acids. CDR3 residues: CSASKAGAGYEQYF. In DNA, the CDR3 is TGCAGTGCTAGTAAGGCAGGGGCAGGCTACGAGCAGTACTTC.

The rearrangement joins TRBV15 to TRBJ2-4; 7 bases match TRBD1. Germline CDR1 is LNHNV and CDR2 is YYDKDF (reference sequence). CDR3 length: 15 amino acids. The J segment lost 1 base and the V segment lost 5 bases, leaving 5 bases of the junction unmatched. Here the CDR3 reads CATSEQGEAKNIQYF. The CDR3, as DNA: TGTGCCACCAGCGAGCAGGGGGAGGCCAAAAACATTCAGTACTTC. The full variable domain, with the rest looked up from reference TRBV15 and TRBJ2-4, is DAMVIQNPRYQVTQFGKPVTLSCSQTLNHNVMYWYQQKSSQAPKLLFHYYDKDFNNEADTPDNFQSRRPNTSFCFLDIRSPGLGDTAMYLCATSEQGEAKNIQYFGAGTRLSVL.

This clonotype was counted a few times. This chain connects TRBV6-5 to TRBJ2-2, with D possibly matching TRBD1 (5 bases). The CDR3 has 14 amino acids. CDR1 MNHEY and CDR2 SVGAGI come from the germline V gene. V lost 1 base and J lost 7, with 10 bases in between. The CDR3 coding sequence is TGTGCCAGCAGTTACTTTGGGGCAAACGGGGAGCTGTTTTTT. Translation: CASSYFGANGELFF.

The rearrangement joins TRBV3-1 to TRBJ2-1; possible D gene TRBD1, 6 bases. V lost 6 bases and J 4 bases, leaving 16 bases between the germline ends. The CDR3 is 15 residues long. Per germline, CDR1 LGHDT and CDR2 YNNKEL (reference sequence). The CDR3, as DNA: TGTGCCAGCAGTCCCGGTAAGGGGGATTACAATGAGCAGTTCTTC. Translation: CASSPGKGDYNEQFF.

This clonotype was seen more than once but under ten times. V gene TRBV7-2 combines with J gene TRBJ2-1; 8 nucleotides align to TRBD1. J lost 0 bases, V lost 5 bases, and 6 bases had no gene match. The germline CDR1 and CDR2 sequences are SGHTA and FQGNSA. The CDR3 has 16 residues. The CDR3 loop is CASSPYRGSSYNEQFF. The DNA of the CDR3 is TGTGCCAGCAGCCCTTACAGGGGGTCCTCCTACAATGAGCAGTTCTTC.